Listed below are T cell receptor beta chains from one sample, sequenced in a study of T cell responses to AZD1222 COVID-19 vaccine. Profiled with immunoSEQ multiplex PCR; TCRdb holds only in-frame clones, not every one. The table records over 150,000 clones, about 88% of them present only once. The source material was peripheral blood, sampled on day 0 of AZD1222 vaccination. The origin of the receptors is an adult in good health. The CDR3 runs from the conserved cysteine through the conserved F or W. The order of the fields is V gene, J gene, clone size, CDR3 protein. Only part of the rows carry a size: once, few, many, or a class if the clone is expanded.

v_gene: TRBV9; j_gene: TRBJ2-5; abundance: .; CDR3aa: CASGREQETQYF
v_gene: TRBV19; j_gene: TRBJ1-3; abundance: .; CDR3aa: CASSNVGASGNTIYF
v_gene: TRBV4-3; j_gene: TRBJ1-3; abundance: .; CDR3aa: CASSQAARTAQGNTIYF
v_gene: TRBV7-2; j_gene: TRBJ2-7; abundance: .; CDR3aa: CASSLRQGANEQYF
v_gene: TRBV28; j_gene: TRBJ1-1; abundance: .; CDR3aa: CASTEVGGALEAFF
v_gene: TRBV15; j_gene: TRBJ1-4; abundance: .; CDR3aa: CATSGNLNEKLFF
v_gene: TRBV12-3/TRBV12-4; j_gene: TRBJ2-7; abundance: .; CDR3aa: CASSLDNYEQYF
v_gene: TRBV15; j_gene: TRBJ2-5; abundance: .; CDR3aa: CATSRDPAGGMTQYF
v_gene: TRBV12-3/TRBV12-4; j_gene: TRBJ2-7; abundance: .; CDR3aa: CASRPVGLYEQYF
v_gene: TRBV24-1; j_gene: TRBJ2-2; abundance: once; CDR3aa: CATRSRLNTGELFF
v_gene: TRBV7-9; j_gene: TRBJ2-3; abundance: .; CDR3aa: CASSPTLGADTQYF
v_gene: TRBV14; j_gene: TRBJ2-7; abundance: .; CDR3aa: CASSYPGLSYEQYF
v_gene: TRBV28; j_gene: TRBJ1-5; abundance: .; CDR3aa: CASRGGNQPQHF
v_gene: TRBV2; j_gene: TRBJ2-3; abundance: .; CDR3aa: CASKGITSTDTQYF
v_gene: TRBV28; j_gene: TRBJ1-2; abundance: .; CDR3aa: CASSSLGQGSPYGYTF
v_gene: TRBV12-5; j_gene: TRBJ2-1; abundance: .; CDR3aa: CASGLDGLVWVNEQFF
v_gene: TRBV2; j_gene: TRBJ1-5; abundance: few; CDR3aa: CATTVEGGENQPQHF
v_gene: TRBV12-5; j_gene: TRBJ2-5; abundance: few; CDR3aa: CASGLVLDGRAVRETQYF
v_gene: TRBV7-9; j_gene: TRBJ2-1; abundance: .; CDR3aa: CASSSQGVNEQFF
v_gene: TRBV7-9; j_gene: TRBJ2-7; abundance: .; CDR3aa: CASSSPGLSSYEQYF
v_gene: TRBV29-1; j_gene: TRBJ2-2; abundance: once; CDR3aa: CSVKGGQGNTGELFF
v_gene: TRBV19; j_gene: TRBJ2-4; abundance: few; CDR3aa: CASSRALNIQYF
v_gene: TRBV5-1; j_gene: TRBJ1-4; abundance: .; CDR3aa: CASSSTGVAGEKLFF
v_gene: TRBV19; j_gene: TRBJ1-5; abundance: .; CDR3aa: CASSPPRIGGRVRSNQPQHF
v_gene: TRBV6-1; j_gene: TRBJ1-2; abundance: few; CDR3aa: CASSEERRLGGYTF
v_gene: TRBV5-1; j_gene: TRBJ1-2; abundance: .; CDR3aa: CASSVSFNYGYTF
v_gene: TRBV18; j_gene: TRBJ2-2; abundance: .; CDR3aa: CASSPGSRATGELFF
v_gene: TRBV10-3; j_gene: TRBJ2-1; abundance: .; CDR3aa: CAISRTSGSDEQFF
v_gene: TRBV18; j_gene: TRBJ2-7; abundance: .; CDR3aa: CASSPLTAYEQYF
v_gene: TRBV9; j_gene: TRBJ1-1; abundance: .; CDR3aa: CASSVWGTNTEAFF
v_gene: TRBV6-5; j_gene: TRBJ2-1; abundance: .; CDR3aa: CASSSTGTKYNEQFF
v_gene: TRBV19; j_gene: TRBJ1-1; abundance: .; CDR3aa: CASSLLLPNTEAFF
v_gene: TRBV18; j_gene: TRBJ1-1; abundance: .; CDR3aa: CASSQRSQNTEAFF
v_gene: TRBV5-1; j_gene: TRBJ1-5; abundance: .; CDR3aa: CASSSGPASNQPQHF
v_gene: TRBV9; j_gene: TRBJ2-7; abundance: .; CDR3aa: CASSVGGTGAEQYF
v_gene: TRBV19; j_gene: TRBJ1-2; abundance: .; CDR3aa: CASSRGQRDYGYTF
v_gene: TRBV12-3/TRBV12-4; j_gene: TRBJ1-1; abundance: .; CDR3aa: CASKRGHTEAFF
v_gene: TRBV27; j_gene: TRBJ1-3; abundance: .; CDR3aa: CASSLSDSGNTIYF
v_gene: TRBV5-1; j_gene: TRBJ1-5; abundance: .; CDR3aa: CASSQVGGNQPQHF
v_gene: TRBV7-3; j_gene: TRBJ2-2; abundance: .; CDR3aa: CASSLTWAAGELFF
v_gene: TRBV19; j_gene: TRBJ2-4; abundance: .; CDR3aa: CASSLQDRAENIQYF
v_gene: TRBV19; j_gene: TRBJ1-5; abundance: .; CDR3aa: CASSEGDQPQHF
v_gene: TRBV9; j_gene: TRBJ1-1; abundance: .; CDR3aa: CASSELNTEAFF
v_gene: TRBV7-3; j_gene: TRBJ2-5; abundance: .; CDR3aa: CASSPGGAGETQYF
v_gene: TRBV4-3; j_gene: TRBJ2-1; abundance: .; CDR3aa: CASSQDSWVGAGNEQFF